The 19 T cell receptor beta chains given below trace back to one sample, sequenced in a study of blood T cell repertoires in COVID-19. The method was immunoSEQ multiplex PCR; TCRdb's version includes in-frame clones alone and lacks a portion of them. Among roughly 110,000 clones listed, more than 80% were seen once. The sample was peripheral blood. These receptors came from a man aged 35 to 55 with active or convalescent COVID-19.

With respect to this clone: The sample carries other DNA sequences with the same CDR3. The chain is built from TRBV7-2 and TRBJ2-1, with TRBD2 identical over 12 bases. This CDR3 has 15 amino acids. Germline CDR1 is SGHTA and CDR2 is FQGNSA. V shed 2 bases and J 6 bases; nucleotides not matched to a gene: 2. Here the CDR3 DNA reads TGTGCCAGCAGCTTACTAGCGGGAGGGTTCAATGAGCAGTTCTTC. The encoded protein is CASSLLAGGFNEQFF.

V usage is TRBV27 and J usage is TRBJ1-4; D uncertain. The CDR3 sequence is 16 residues long. V shed 3 bases and J shed 0 bases, with 11 bases lying between them. Looked up from germline, CDR1 is MNHEY and CDR2 is SMNVEV (reference sequence). The CDR3 nucleotides read TGTGCCAGCAGTTTCGGTGTACTTACAACTAATGAAAAACTGTTTTTT. Protein sequence: CASSFGVLTTNEKLFF.

In this sample, this clone turned up once. V is TRBV21-1 and J is TRBJ1-2; the tabulated D call, TRBD1, remains unverified against the DNA. TRBV21-1 is marked as a pseudogene. The length of the CDR3 is 18 residues. The CDR3, as DNA: TGTGCCAGCAGCACCAAAACATGTTGTCTTGAATCTAACTATGGCTACACCTTC. Residues: CASSTKTCCLESNYGYTF.

The V call is TRBV6-6, the J call TRBJ2-7; tentative D call: TRBD1 (5 bases). Deletions cut 0 bases from V and 1 base from J, with 10 bases between. Germline-derived CDR1 and CDR2 are MNHNY and SVGAGI (reference sequence). The CDR3 has 15 residues. CDR3 in DNA: TGTGCCAGCAGTTACTCGGACACGTCGTCCTACGAGCAGTACTTC. Residues: CASSYSDTSSYEQYF.

The chain employs TRBV28 and TRBJ1-5; 7 bases are a match to TRBD1. The V gene end was trimmed by 3 bases and the J gene end by 1 base; junction bases not matched to a gene: 9. Germline CDR1 is MDHEN and CDR2 is SYDVKM. This CDR3 is 17 amino acids long. The CDR3 DNA sequence: TGTGCCAGCAGTTTCCTTGACAGGGTGTTCAGCAATCAGCCCCAGCATTTT. The encoded protein is CASSFLDRVFSNQPQHF.

The CDR3: CASSREVTQYF. Here the CDR3 DNA reads TGCGCCAGCAGTCGCGAGGTTACGCAGTATTTT. The V gene is TRBV5-1, the J gene TRBJ2-3; no reliable D call. Germline CDR1 SGHRS, CDR2 YFSETQ. Deletions cut 5 bases from V and 8 bases from J, with 9 bases between. This CDR3 has 11 amino acids.

The rearrangement joins TRBV24-1 to TRBJ2-3; 10 nucleotides align to TRBD1. This CDR3 is 16 amino acids long. Germline-derived CDR1 and CDR2 are KGHDR and SFDVKD. The J segment lost 3 bases and the V segment lost 4 bases, leaving 6 bases of the junction unmatched. The chain's CDR3 is CATSEPRDRGTDTQYF. The CDR3 DNA reads as TGTGCCACCAGTGAACCCCGGGACAGGGGTACAGATACGCAGTATTTT.

This clone showed up just a few times. The rearrangement joins TRBV5-6 to TRBJ2-3; 12 bases align to TRBD2. This CDR3 spans 16 amino acids. The V gene end was trimmed by 1 base and the J gene end by 2 bases; junction bases not matched to a gene: 2. Germline V gives CDR1 SGHDT, CDR2 YYEEEE. This CDR3 reads CASSLRLAGDTDTQYF. Written as DNA, the CDR3 is TGTGCCAGCAGCTTGCGACTAGCGGGAGACACAGATACGCAGTATTTT.

The CDR3 reads CASSPSRLRQETQYF. DNA of the CDR3: TGTGCCAGCAGCCCCTCTCGGCTCAGGCAAGAGACCCAGTACTTC. The chain combines TRBV11-2 with TRBJ2-5; D unclear. Trimming left V 5 bases short and J 2 bases short, with 15 bases between. This CDR3 has 15 residues. Germline V gene data show CDR1 as SGHAT and CDR2 as FQNNGV.

The genes are TRBV28 and TRBJ2-7; D is possibly TRBD1 (6 bases). The V and J ends lost 4 bases and 1 base respectively, with 8 bases between them. Germline V lookup: CDR1 MDHEN, CDR2 SYDVKM. This CDR3 has 13 amino acids. CDR3 protein: CASSYRASYEQYF. The CDR3 bases are TGTGCCAGCAGTTACAGGGCATCCTACGAGCAGTACTTC.

The chain employs TRBV2 and TRBJ2-7; 7 nucleotides agree with TRBD2. CDR3 size: 15 residues. The germline gives CDR1 SNHLY, CDR2 FYNNEI. V lost 4 bases, J lost 4 bases, and 10 bases stayed unmatched. CDR3 DNA: TGTGCCAGCAGTGGGGACCGGGGGAGGGGATACGAGCAGTACTTC. This sequence encodes CASSGDRGRGYEQYF. The full variable domain, in which reference TRBV2 and TRBJ2-7 provide the parts outside the CDR3, is EPEVTQTPSHQVTQMGQEVILRCVPISNHLYFYWYRQILGQKVEFLVSFYNNEISEKSEIFDDQFSVERPDGSNFTLKIRSTKLEDSAMYFCASSGDRGRGYEQYFGPGTRLTVT.

The V gene is TRBV6-4, the J gene TRBJ2-1; 7 bases fit TRBD1. The CDR3 consists of 14 residues. The germline V gene has CDR1 MRHNA and CDR2 SNTAGT. V dropped 4 bases and J dropped 1; count of bases not matched to a gene: 1. This CDR3 reads CASSAQGSYNEQFF. The CDR3 DNA reads TGTGCCAGCAGTGCACAGGGGTCCTACAATGAGCAGTTCTTC.

The chain is built from TRBV7-3 and TRBJ2-2, with 7 nucleotides matching TRBD1. From germline, CDR1 is SGHTA and CDR2 FQGTGA. The CDR3 contains 17 residues. Losses at the gene ends were 4 bases for V and 4 bases for J; bases not matched to a gene: 12. The CDR3 coding sequence is TGTGCCAGCAGCTCGACAGGGTTGGGGGTCATCACCGGGGAGCTGTTTTTT. Translated, it gives CASSSTGLGVITGELFF.

The chain uses TRBV6-2 or TRBV6-3 and TRBJ2-7, with 9 nucleotides matching TRBD2. Germline lookup yields CDR1 MNHEY and CDR2 SVGEGT. Trimming took 4 bases from V and 3 from J; bases not matched to a gene: 7. The CDR3 extends over 15 amino acids. The CDR3 DNA reads as TGTGCCAGCAGTTCGTTAGCGGGAGCCCTCTACGAGCAGTACTTC. Its translation: CASSSLAGALYEQYF.

The chain is built from TRBV28 and TRBJ2-2; 12 nucleotides agree with TRBD2. The germline CDR1 and CDR2 sequences are MDHEN and SYDVKM. This CDR3 comprises 22 residues. Losses at the gene ends were 6 bases for V and 4 bases for J; bases not matched to a gene: 24. This CDR3 is CASRSLIEGRSSGRVTTGELFF. Written as DNA, the CDR3 is TGTGCCAGCAGATCCCTAATCGAGGGGAGGTCTAGCGGGAGGGTTACCACCGGGGAGCTGTTTTTT. Full variable domain (outside the CDR3, taken from reference TRBV28 and TRBJ2-2): DVKVTQSSRYLVKRTGEKVFLECVQDMDHENMFWYRQDPGLGLRLIYFSYDVKMKEKGDIPEGYSVSREKKERFSLILESASTNQTSMYLCASRSLIEGRSSGRVTTGELFFGEGSRLTVL.

The chain is built from TRBV7-8 and TRBJ1-5; 7 nucleotides agree with TRBD1. This CDR3 region has 17 residues. The germline CDR1 and CDR2 sequences are SGHVS and FQNEAQ. V lost 5 bases to trimming and J lost 6 bases; unmatched junction nucleotides: 16. The CDR3 reads CASSRLAHRGSGQPQHF. In DNA, the CDR3 is TGTGCCAGCAGCCGATTAGCCCACAGGGGTTCGGGTCAGCCCCAGCATTTT.

The CDR3 nucleotides are TGTGCCAGCAGTTACCCTAGTACCTACGAGCAGTACTTC. As protein: CASSYPSTYEQYF. The V call is TRBV6-2 or TRBV6-3, the J call TRBJ2-7; D call uncertain. V dropped 2 bases and J dropped 2 bases, with 7 bases sitting between them. Germline CDR1 reads MNHEY; CDR2 reads SVGEGT. The CDR3 totals 13 residues.

This chain connects TRBV9 to TRBJ2-2, with TRBD2 as a possible D gene (5 bases). The CDR3 contains 14 residues. Germline CDR1 and CDR2: SGDLS and YYNGEE. Trimming stripped 4 bases from V and 8 bases from J, with 15 bases between. CDR3 nucleotides: TGTGCCAGCAGCCTGGGAGCGGCCGGTGGGGAGCTGTTTTTT. This encodes CASSLGAAGGELFF. Full variable domain (rest looked up from reference TRBV9 and TRBJ2-2): DSGVTQTPKHLITATGQRVTLRCSPRSGDLSVYWYQQSLDQGLQFLIQYYNGEERAKGNILERFSAQQFPDLHSELNLSSLELGDSALYFCASSLGAAGGELFFGEGSRLTVL.

The rearrangement uses TRBV18 and TRBJ2-1, with 12 bases that match TRBD2. This CDR3 is 16 amino acids long. The V gene's germline CDR1 is KGHSH and CDR2 LQKENI. The V gene end was trimmed by 3 bases and the J gene end by 6 bases; junction bases not matched to a gene: 6. CDR3: CASSPPPSGRANEQFF. In DNA, the CDR3 is TGTGCCAGCTCACCGCCTCCTAGCGGGAGGGCCAATGAGCAGTTCTTC.